These T cell receptor beta chains were read from a single sample in a study of blood T cell repertoires in COVID-19. Sequencing used immunoSEQ multiplex PCR; TCRdb keeps in-frame clones, though not all of them. The sample consists of approximately 150,000 clones, about 83% of them appearing once. Sequenced material: peripheral blood. The source of these receptors is a human donor in a cohort sampled during active COVID-19. The CDR3 runs from the conserved cysteine through the conserved F or W. Each record gives: V gene, D gene, clone size, J gene, CDR3 DNA, CDR3 protein. The D gene is left open where the match is weak. The listing skips clone size in some rows; elsewhere it reads once, few, many or a size class.

>TRBV5-1|NA|NA|TRBJ2-3
TGCGCCAGCAGCCTAGGGACTCGACCAGATACGCAGTATTTT
CASSLGTRPDTQYF
>TRBV30|NA|NA|TRBJ2-5
TGTGCCTGGAGTGTGACGGAGGGGACCCAGTACTTC
CAWSVTEGTQYF
>TRBV18|TRBD1|NA|TRBJ1-1
TGTGCCAGCTCACTTGCAGACAGGGCGGCTGAAGCTTTCTTT
CASSLADRAAEAFF
>TRBV4-1|TRBD2|NA|TRBJ2-1
TGCGCCAGCAGCCAGGCCCGAAATGGGCTAGCGGGAGGAAACGAGCAGTTCTTC
CASSQARNGLAGGNEQFF
>TRBV6-1|TRBD1|NA|TRBJ2-7
TGTGCCAGCAGTGAAGCTCGAACAGGGGCCTACGAGCAGTACTTC
CASSEARTGAYEQYF
>TRBV3-1/TRBV3-2|NA|NA|TRBJ2-7
TGTGCCAGCAGCCAAAGCTCAGGTAACTACGAGCAGTACTTC
CASSQSSGNYEQYF
>TRBV9|TRBD2|NA|TRBJ2-7
TGTGCCAGCAGCGCCGGGACTAGCGGGAGGTACGAGCAGTACTTC
CASSAGTSGRYEQYF
>TRBV2|NA|NA|TRBJ2-7
TGTGCCAGCAGTGAAGTCGGAGGCGTCACCTACGAGCAGTACTTC
CASSEVGGVTYEQYF
>TRBV7-2|TRBD1|NA|TRBJ2-4
TGTGCCAGCAGCTCCCCGCCTGGGACAGGGGGAAACATTCAGTACTTC
CASSSPPGTGGNIQYF
>TRBV27|TRBD1|NA|TRBJ2-7
TGTGCCAGCAGTTCTTGGACAGGAAGCTCCTACGAGCAGTACTTC
CASSSWTGSSYEQYF
>TRBV10-3|TRBD1|NA|TRBJ1-2
TGTGCCATCAGCCGGGACAGGGAGTCCTATGGCTACACCTTC
CAISRDRESYGYTF
>TRBV6-6|TRBD2|NA|TRBJ2-3
TGTGCCAGCAGTTACCTGCCTAGCGGGGGCACAGATACGCAGTATTTT
CASSYLPSGGTDTQYF
>TRBV9|NA|NA|TRBJ1-3
TGTGCCAGCAGCGTAGTCCCGGGAGGAGGGTCCAGCTCTGGAAACACCATATATTTT
CASSVVPGGGSSSGNTIYF
>TRBV11-3|NA|once|TRBJ2-7
TGTGCCAGCACCTCCCTTAGAGGGTTGCAGTACTTC
CASTSLRGLQYF
>TRBV25-1|TRBD2|NA|TRBJ2-1
TGTGCCAGCAGTGAATATCCCACTAGCGGGGGATATGAGCAGTTCTTC
CASSEYPTSGGYEQFF
>TRBV6-5|TRBD1|NA|TRBJ1-1
TGTGCCAGCAGCCGAAGACAGGGGACTGAAGCTTTCTTT
CASSRRQGTEAFF
>TRBV2|TRBD1|once|TRBJ2-7
TGTGCCAGCAGTGAGGCGGGGACAGGGAGCGAGCAGTACTTC
CASSEAGTGSEQYF
>TRBV3-1/TRBV3-2|NA|NA|TRBJ1-2
TGTGCCAGCAGCCAAGATCCCAGGATTACCTATGGCTACACCTTC
CASSQDPRITYGYTF
>TRBV7-9|TRBD2|NA|TRBJ2-5
TGTGCCAGCAGCCGGACTAGCGGGAGGGAAGAGACCCAGTACTTC
CASSRTSGREETQYF
>TRBV5-6|NA|NA|TRBJ1-2
TGTGCCAGCAGCCTGGACGAATTTGCGGGGCGAGATGGCTACATCTTC
CASSLDEFAGRDGYIF
>TRBV9|NA|NA|TRBJ2-6
TGTGCCAGCAGCCCCACCAGCTCTGGGGCCAACGTCCTGACTTTC
CASSPTSSGANVLTF
>TRBV19|TRBD1|few|TRBJ1-2
TGTGCCAGTAGTCCCCGAGGACAGGGGTATGGCTACACCTTC
CASSPRGQGYGYTF
>TRBV27|NA|NA|TRBJ1-4
TGTGCCAGCAGGCTGACGACGGGGATCAATGAAAAACTGTTTTTT
CASRLTTGINEKLFF
>TRBV9|NA|medium-sized|TRBJ2-3
TGTGCCAGCAGCGGACTCCCAGATACGCAGTATTTT
CASSGLPDTQYF
>TRBV18|NA|NA|TRBJ1-5
TGTGCCAGCTCACTTGCGACAGAAAGCAATCAGCCCCAGCATTTT
CASSLATESNQPQHF
>TRBV6-5|TRBD1|NA|TRBJ1-2
TGTGCCAGCACTAGACAGGGAAATGGCTACACCTTC
CASTRQGNGYTF
>TRBV19|TRBD1|once|TRBJ1-5
TGTGCCAGTAGTCAACTCCGGACAGGGGGGTTCAATCAGCCCCAGCATTTT
CASSQLRTGGFNQPQHF
>TRBV29-1|NA|NA|TRBJ2-7
TGCAGCGTCCTGGGGGCAGGGCTGGGGGAGCAGTACTTC
CSVLGAGLGEQYF
>TRBV3-1/TRBV3-2|TRBD1|few|TRBJ2-7
TGTGCCAGCAGCCAAGCCAAGGGGGCATGGAACGAGCAGTACTTC
CASSQAKGAWNEQYF
>TRBV28|TRBD1|NA|TRBJ1-1
TGTGCCAGCAGTCCCCGGACAGGGAGGACTGAAGCTTTCTTT
CASSPRTGRTEAFF
>TRBV6-5|NA|NA|TRBJ1-1
TGTGCCAGCGGGACTCCTGAAGCTTTCTTT
CASGTPEAFF
>TRBV5-6|NA|NA|TRBJ2-3
TGTGCCAGCAGCCCCAGCTGGGCAGGAGGGGATACGCAGTATTTT
CASSPSWAGGDTQYF
>TRBV28|TRBD2|few|TRBJ2-6
TGTGCCAGCAGTCCCCCACTAGCGGGAGGGTCTGGGGCCAACGTCCTGACTTTC
CASSPPLAGGSGANVLTF
>TRBV5-6|TRBD1|NA|TRBJ1-4
TGTGCCAGCAGCGGGACAGGGGGAAGTGAAAAACTGTTTTTT
CASSGTGGSEKLFF
>TRBV28|TRBD2|NA|TRBJ2-1
TGTGCCAGCAGCTCAAGAGCGGGAGACTACAATGAGCAGTTCTTC
CASSSRAGDYNEQFF
>TRBV7-2|TRBD2|NA|TRBJ2-5
TGTGCCAGCAGCTTAGCTAGCGGGGCGGGGCAAGAGACCCAGTACTTC
CASSLASGAGQETQYF
>TRBV7-9|TRBD1|once|TRBJ1-6
TGTGCCAGCAGCTCCTCCCAGGGGGCACATTCACCCCTCCACTTT
CASSSSQGAHSPLHF
>TRBV27|TRBD1|NA|TRBJ2-7
TGTGCCAGCAGCCAAGGACAGGTAGCCTACGAGCAGTACTTC
CASSQGQVAYEQYF
>TRBV3-1/TRBV3-2|NA|NA|TRBJ2-1
TGTGCCAGCAGCCAACAGAGGGTGCCCGGTCTCGAGCAGTTCTTC
CASSQQRVPGLEQFF
>TRBV3-1/TRBV3-2|TRBD1|NA|TRBJ1-1
TGTGCCAGCAGCCTACGACAGGGGGAGGGGCGAGCTTTCTTT
CASSLRQGEGRAFF
>TRBV3-1/TRBV3-2|NA|NA|TRBJ1-6
TGTGCCAGCAGCCAAAACAGGGCTACCAATTCACCCCTCCACTTT
CASSQNRATNSPLHF
>TRBV4-2|TRBD2|NA|TRBJ2-1
TGTGCCAGCAGCCAGGGGGAGGGAGGCCTAAGCTCCTACAATGAGCAGTTCTTC
CASSQGEGGLSSYNEQFF
>TRBV6-6|NA|NA|TRBJ1-2
TGTGCCAGCAGTTCCCGGGGTGTGGGTGGAAACTATGGCTACACCTTC
CASSSRGVGGNYGYTF
>TRBV3-1/TRBV3-2|NA|NA|TRBJ1-3
TGTGCCAGCAGCCACGTGACAGGCTCTGGAAACACCATATATTTT
CASSHVTGSGNTIYF
>TRBV3-1/TRBV3-2|NA|NA|TRBJ1-1
TGTGCCAGCAGCCTACCGGGACAAGGAGCTTTCTTT
CASSLPGQGAFF
>TRBV19|NA|NA|TRBJ2-1
TGTGCCAGTAGTATCGGGACGGAGGGGAACAATGAGCAGTTCTTC
CASSIGTEGNNEQFF
>TRBV18|NA|NA|TRBJ2-3
TGTGCCAGCTCACCACCGCTAGCTGGGGGCCTCACAGATACGCAGTATTTT
CASSPPLAGGLTDTQYF
>TRBV20-1|NA|NA|TRBJ2-7
TGCAGTGCTAGTTCCGTCAGGACCTACGAGCAGTACTTC
CSASSVRTYEQYF
>TRBV5-6|NA|NA|TRBJ2-7
TGTGCCAGCAGCTTGAGGGTCAGGGGTCTTACCTACGAGCAGTACTTC
CASSLRVRGLTYEQYF
>TRBV28|TRBD1|NA|TRBJ1-2
TGTGCCAGCAGGGGGGACAGGGAAGGTGGCTACACCTTC
CASRGDREGGYTF
>TRBV6-5|TRBD1|once|TRBJ1-2
TGTGCCAGTGCAGTTAGGTCAGGGGGTTTGACGGGCTACACCTTC
CASAVRSGGLTGYTF
>TRBV3-1/TRBV3-2|NA|few|TRBJ1-5
TGTGCCAGCAGCTCACGGGGCAATCAGCCCCAGCATTTT
CASSSRGNQPQHF
>TRBV7-9|NA|once|TRBJ2-7
TGTGCCAGCAGCGCCGGTTACTCCTACGAGCAGTACTTC
CASSAGYSYEQYF
>TRBV7-9|TRBD1|NA|TRBJ1-2
TGTGCCAGCAGCCCTACAGGGGGCCCCTATGGCTACACCTTC
CASSPTGGPYGYTF
>TRBV28|TRBD1|NA|TRBJ2-7
TGTGCCAGCAGTTTTACCCCCGGGACAGCCTACGAGCAGTACTTC
CASSFTPGTAYEQYF
>TRBV13|NA|NA|TRBJ2-1
TGTGCCAGCAGCTCAGAACTAGAGATCAATGAGCAGTTCTTC
CASSSELEINEQFF
>TRBV1|NA|NA|TRBJ1-1
TGCACCAGCGACGGCAGCGCTGAAGCTTTCTTT
CTSDGSAEAFF